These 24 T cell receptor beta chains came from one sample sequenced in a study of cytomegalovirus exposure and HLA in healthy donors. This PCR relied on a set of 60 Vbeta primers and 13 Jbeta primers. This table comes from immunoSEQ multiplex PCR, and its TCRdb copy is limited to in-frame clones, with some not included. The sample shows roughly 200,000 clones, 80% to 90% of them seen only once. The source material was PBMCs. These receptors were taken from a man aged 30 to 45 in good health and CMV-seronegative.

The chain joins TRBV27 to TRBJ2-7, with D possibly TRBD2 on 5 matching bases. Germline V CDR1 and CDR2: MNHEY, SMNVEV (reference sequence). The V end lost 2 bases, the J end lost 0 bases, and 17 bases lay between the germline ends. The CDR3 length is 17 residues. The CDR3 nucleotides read TGTGCCAGCAGTTTAAAGACGGGGTATCCATTCTCCTACGAGCAGTACTTC. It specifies CASSLKTGYPFSYEQYF.

CDR3 nucleotide sequence: TGCGCCAGCAGCCAAGTTGCGAGCGACAATGAGCAGTTCTTC. Residues: CASSQVASDNEQFF. The chain has TRBV5-1 and TRBJ2-1; D remains unclear. The CDR3 is 14 residues long. Trimming stripped 4 bases from V and 5 bases from J, with 13 bases between. Germline-derived CDR1 and CDR2 are SGHRS and YFSETQ.

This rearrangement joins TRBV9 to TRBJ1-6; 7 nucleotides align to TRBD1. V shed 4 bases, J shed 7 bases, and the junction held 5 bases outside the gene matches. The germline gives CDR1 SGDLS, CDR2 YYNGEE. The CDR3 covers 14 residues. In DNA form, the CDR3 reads TGTGCCAGCAGCCCGGGACAGCGCAATTCACCCCTCCACTTT. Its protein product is CASSPGQRNSPLHF.

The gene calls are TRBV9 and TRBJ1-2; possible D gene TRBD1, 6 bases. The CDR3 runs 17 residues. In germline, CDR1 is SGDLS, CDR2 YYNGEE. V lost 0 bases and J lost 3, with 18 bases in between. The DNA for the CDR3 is TGTGCCAGCAGCGTAGGGCTGGGGGCGAGGCTCGACTATGGCTACACCTTC. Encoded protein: CASSVGLGARLDYGYTF.

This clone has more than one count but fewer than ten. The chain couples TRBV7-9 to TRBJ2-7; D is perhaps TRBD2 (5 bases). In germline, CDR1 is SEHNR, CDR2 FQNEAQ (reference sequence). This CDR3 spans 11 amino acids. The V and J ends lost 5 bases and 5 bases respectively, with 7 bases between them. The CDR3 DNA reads TGTGCCAGCAGCCTGAGGGACGAGCAGTACTTC. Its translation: CASSLRDEQYF. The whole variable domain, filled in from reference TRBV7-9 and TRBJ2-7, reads DTGVSQNPRHKITKRGQNVTFRCDPISEHNRLYWYRQTLGQGPEFLTYFQNEAQLEKSRLLSDRFSAERPKGSFSTLEIQRTEQGDSAMYLCASSLRDEQYFGPGTRLTVT.

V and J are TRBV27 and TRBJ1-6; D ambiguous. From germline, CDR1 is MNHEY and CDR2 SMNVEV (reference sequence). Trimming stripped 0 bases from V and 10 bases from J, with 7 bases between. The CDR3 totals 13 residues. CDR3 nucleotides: TGTGCCAGCAGTTTATCGGTGAGCTCACCCCTCCACTTT. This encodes CASSLSVSSPLHF.

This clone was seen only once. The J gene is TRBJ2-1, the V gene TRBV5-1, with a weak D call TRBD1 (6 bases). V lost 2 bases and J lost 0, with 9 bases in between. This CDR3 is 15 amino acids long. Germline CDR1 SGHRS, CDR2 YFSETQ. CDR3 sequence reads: CASSLQGDSYNEQFF. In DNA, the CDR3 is TGCGCCAGCAGCTTACAGGGCGACTCCTACAATGAGCAGTTCTTC. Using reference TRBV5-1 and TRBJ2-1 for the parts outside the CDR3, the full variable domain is KAGVTQTPRYLIKTRGQQVTLSCSPISGHRSVSWYQQTPGQGLQFLFEYFSETQRNKGNFPGRFSGRQFSNSRSEMNVSTLELGDSALYLCASSLQGDSYNEQFFGPGTRLTVL.

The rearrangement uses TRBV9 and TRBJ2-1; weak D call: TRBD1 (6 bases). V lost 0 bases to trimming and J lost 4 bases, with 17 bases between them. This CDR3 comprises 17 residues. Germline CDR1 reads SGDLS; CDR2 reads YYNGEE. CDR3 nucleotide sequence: TGTGCCAGCAGCGTAGAAGGAGTCCCGACAGGTTACAATGAGCAGTTCTTC. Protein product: CASSVEGVPTGYNEQFF.

This CDR3 reads CASSRTSSYEQYF. The CDR3 DNA reads as TGTGCCAGCAGCCGGACTAGCAGCTACGAGCAGTACTTC. The chain combines TRBV28 with TRBJ2-7, with 8 nucleotides matching TRBD2. V gave up 6 bases and J gave up 3 bases; unmatched junction bases: 4. This CDR3 has 13 residues. Germline V CDR1 and CDR2: MDHEN, SYDVKM.

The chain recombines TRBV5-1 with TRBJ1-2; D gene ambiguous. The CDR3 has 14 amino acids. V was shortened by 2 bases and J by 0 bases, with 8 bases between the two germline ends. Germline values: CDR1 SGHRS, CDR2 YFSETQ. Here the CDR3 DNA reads TGCGCCAGCAGCTTTCAACATACTAACTATGGCTACACCTTC. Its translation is CASSFQHTNYGYTF.

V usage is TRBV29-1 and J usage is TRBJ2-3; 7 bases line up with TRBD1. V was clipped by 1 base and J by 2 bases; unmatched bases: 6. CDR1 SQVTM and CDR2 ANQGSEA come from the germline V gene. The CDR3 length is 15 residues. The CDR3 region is CSVEGEGGPTDTQYF. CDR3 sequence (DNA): TGCAGCGTTGAAGGTGAAGGGGGCCCCACAGATACGCAGTATTTT.

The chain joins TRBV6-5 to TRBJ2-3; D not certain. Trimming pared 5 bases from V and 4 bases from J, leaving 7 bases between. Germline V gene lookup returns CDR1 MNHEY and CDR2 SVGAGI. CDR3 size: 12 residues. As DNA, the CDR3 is TGTGCCAGCAGTGCGGTGGCAGATACGCAGTATTTT. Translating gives CASSAVADTQYF.

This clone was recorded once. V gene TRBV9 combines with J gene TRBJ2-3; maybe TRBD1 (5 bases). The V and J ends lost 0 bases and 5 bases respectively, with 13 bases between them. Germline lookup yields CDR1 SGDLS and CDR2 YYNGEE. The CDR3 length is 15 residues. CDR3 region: CASSVGAAGRDTQYF. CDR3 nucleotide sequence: TGTGCCAGCAGCGTAGGGGCTGCAGGGCGAGATACGCAGTATTTT.

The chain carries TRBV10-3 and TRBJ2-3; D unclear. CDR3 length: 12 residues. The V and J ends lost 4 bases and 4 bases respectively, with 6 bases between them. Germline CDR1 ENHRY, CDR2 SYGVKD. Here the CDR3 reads CAISGSADTQYF. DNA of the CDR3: TGTGCCATCAGTGGCAGCGCAGATACGCAGTATTTT.

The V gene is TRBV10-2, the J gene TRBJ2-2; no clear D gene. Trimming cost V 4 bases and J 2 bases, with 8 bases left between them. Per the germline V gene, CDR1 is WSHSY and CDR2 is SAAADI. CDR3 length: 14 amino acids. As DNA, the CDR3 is TGCGCCAGCAGTGTTCTCTCTAACACCGGGGAGCTGTTTTTT. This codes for CASSVLSNTGELFF.

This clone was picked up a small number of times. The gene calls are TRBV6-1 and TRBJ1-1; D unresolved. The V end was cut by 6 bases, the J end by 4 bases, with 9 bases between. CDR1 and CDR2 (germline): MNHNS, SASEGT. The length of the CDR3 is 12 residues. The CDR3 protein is CASRAFVTEAFF. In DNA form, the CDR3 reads TGTGCCAGCAGGGCCTTTGTCACTGAAGCTTTCTTT.

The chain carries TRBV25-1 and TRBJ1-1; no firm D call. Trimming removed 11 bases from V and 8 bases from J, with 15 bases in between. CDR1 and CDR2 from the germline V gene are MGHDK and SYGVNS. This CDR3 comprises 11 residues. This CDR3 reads CACIREGEAFF. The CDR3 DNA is TGTGCCTGCATCCGGGAAGGAGAAGCTTTCTTT.

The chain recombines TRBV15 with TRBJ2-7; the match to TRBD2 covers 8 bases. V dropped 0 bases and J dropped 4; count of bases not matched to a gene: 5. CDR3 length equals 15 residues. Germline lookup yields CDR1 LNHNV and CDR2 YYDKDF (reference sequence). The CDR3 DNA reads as TGTGCCACCAGCAGAGAGCGCGGGGGGAGGTACGAGCAGTACTTC. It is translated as CATSRERGGRYEQYF.

The CDR3 nucleotides are TGTGCCAGCAGCCAGAAGGACAGATACAATGAGCAGTTCTTC. Encoded protein: CASSQKDRYNEQFF. The gene calls are TRBV4-2 and TRBJ2-1; the D gene is possibly TRBD1 (6 bases). Per germline, CDR1 LGHNA and CDR2 YNFKEQ. The CDR3 extends over 14 amino acids. The V end was cut by 3 bases, the J end by 4 bases, with 10 bases between.

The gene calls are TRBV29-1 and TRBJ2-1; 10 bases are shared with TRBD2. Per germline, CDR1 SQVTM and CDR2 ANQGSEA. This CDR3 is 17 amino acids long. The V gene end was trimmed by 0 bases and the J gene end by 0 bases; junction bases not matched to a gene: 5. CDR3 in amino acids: CSVEDVAGGSSYNEQFF. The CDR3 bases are TGCAGCGTTGAAGACGTAGCGGGGGGTTCCTCCTACAATGAGCAGTTCTTC.

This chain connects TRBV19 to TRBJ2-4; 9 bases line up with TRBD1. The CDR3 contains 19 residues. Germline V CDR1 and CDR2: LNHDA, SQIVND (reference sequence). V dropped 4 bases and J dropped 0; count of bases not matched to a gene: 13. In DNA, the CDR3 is TGTGCCAGTAGTAAACAGGGGGCGTCTTTCGCTTTAGCCAAAAACATTCAGTACTTC. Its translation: CASSKQGASFALAKNIQYF.

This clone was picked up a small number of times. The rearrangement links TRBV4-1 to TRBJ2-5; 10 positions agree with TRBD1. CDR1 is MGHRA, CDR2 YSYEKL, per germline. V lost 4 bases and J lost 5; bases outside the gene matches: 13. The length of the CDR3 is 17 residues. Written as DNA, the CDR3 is TGCGCCAGCAGCCCTGGGACAGGGGTTTCAATCGTGGAGACCCAGTACTTC. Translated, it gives CASSPGTGVSIVETQYF.

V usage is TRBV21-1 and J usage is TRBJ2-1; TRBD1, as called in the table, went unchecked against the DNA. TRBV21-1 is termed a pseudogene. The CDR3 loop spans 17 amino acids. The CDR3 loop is CASSKGDRGTRDNEQFF. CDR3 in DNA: TGTGCCAGCAGCAAAGGAGACAGGGGGACCCGGGACAATGAGCAGTTCTTC.

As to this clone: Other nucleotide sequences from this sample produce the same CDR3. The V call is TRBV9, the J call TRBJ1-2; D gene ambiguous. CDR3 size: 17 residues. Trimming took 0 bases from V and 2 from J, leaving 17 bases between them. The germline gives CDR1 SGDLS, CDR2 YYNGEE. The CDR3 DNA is TGTGCCAGCAGCGTAGAGAGGGAAGGCGTTCCAAACTATGGCTACACCTTC. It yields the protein CASSVEREGVPNYGYTF.